The TCR beta chain described here comes from a study of beta chain features in type 1 diabetes. Study at large: All of the samples together had some 110 million sorted cells examined.

The entirety of the isolated RNA underwent reverse transcription, so expressed TCRB transcripts were sequenced. The repertoire was sequenced with immunoSEQ multiplex PCR; TCRdb's copy has only in-frame clones and lacks some. Here the sample spans some 360,000 clones, around a fifth being singletons. Study-level findings and limits: Overrepresentation of cells with high TCR expression could result from cDNA sequencing. Insertions at VDJ junctions were less frequent in type 1 diabetes patients. These patients also deleted more nucleotides at the same junctions. Naive, central memory and regulatory TCRB repertoires appeared more similar among patients than healthy donors.

In its sample, this clone was seen a few times. Its target is unknown. The CDR3 has 16 amino acids. CDR1 and CDR2 from the germline V gene are SGDLS and YYNGEE. V dropped 0 bases and J dropped 1 base, with 12 bases sitting between them. The sequencing sample was made of naive CD4+ T cells from blood. This chain joins TRBV9 and TRBJ2-3, with D perhaps TRBD2 (7 bases). The sequence came from a woman under 30 in good health. As DNA, the CDR3 is TGTGCCAGCAGCGTAGGCGGGGGCTCGGGCACAGATACGCAGTATTTT. It is translated as CASSVGGGSGTDTQYF.